This TCR beta chain was recorded in a study of cytomegalovirus exposure and HLA in healthy donors. Assay used: immunoSEQ multiplex PCR; TCRdb lists only in-frame clones, some missing. The data contain approximately 300,000 clones, around 86% of them singletons. There are 13 residues in the CDR3. CDR1 and CDR2 from the germline V gene are SGHDN and FVKESK. Trimming took 4 bases from V and 4 from J, leaving 7 bases between them. The chain carries TRBV14 and TRBJ2-2, with D unresolved. The sequence came from a woman aged 18-35 years in good health and CMV-seronegative. The sample comprised PBMCs. CDR3 nucleotides: TGTGCCAGCAGCCCGCGTCTCACCGGGGAGCTGTTTTTT. It encodes CASSPRLTGELFF.